The sequence of this T cell receptor beta chain was determined in a study of shared clonotypes between healthy human individuals. Study-wide points: Naive CD4 clonotypes were shared across several donors at around 5.4%. It was expected that sequencing depth would affect clonotype sharing among donors.

Deep level was the assay's run setting. As processed by the authors: From ImmunoSEQ came sequences covering only the junction and carrying no quality scores, so filtering differed. Sequencing used immunoSEQ multiplex PCR; TCRdb keeps in-frame clones, though not all of them. V, J and clone size derive from that table, while D and trimming were established from the DNA sequence. Here the sample spans about 2 million clones, less than 95% being singletons. Details on this clone: Antigen specificity is unknown.

Germline CDR1 and CDR2: MDHEN and SYDVKM. Between the trimmed V and J ends, which lost 2 bases and 6 bases, there was a span of 16 bases. The CDR3 length is 16 residues. It was CD45RO-negative cells, positively selected for CCR7, that made up naive CD8 cells, with terminally differentiated effector memory CD45RA+ cells excluded. Material for sequencing was naive CD8+ T cells sorted from blood. The V gene is TRBV28, the J gene TRBJ1-4, with D possibly being TRBD1 (6 bases). The receptor's source is a man between 18 and 35 years old in good health. CDR3 region: CASSLPPGGADEKLFF. The DNA for the CDR3 is TGTGCCAGCAGTTTACCCCCTGGGGGCGCAGATGAAAAACTGTTTTTT.